This entry lists 18 T cell receptor beta chains sequenced from one sample in a study of shared clonotypes between healthy human individuals. This table comes from immunoSEQ multiplex PCR, and its TCRdb copy is limited to in-frame clones, with some not included. The data contain fewer than 650,000 clones, over 60% of them seen just once; the ten biggest clones take up roughly 13%. Source material: PBMCs. These receptors were collected from a middle-aged woman in good health. Some clones in this sample may be carry-over from other donors' samples.

The CDR3 coding sequence is TGTGCCAGCTCGCCGACCGGGCCTTGGAATTCACCCCTCCACTTT. It encodes CASSPTGPWNSPLHF. The chain employs TRBV18 and TRBJ1-6, with D unclear. The CDR3 totals 15 residues. Germline CDR1 KGHSH, CDR2 LQKENI. V shed 6 bases and J shed 7 bases, with 16 bases lying between them.

V and J are TRBV18 and TRBJ1-1; 8 bases line up with TRBD1. Trimming removed 3 bases from V and 6 bases from J; junction bases left unmatched: 6. The CDR3 totals 14 residues. Germline V CDR1 and CDR2: KGHSH, LQKENI. The CDR3 DNA is TGTGCCAGCTCACCGTTACAGGGGGGCCCTGAAGCTTTCTTT. Translated: CASSPLQGGPEAFF.

This clone was observed many times. The sample has other DNA sequences that encode this CDR3 too. The J gene is TRBJ1-5, the V gene TRBV2; weak D call: TRBD1 (6 bases). The CDR3 loop spans 14 amino acids. Between the trimmed V and J ends, which lost 2 bases and 6 bases, there was a span of 11 bases. Germline CDR1 and CDR2: SNHLY and FYNNEI. CDR3 loop: CASSERPGAQPQHF. CDR3 DNA: TGTGCCAGCAGTGAACGGCCAGGGGCTCAGCCCCAGCATTTT. The variable domain in full, with the rest retrieved from reference TRBV2 and TRBJ1-5, is EPEVTQTPSHQVTQMGQEVILRCVPISNHLYFYWYRQILGQKVEFLVSFYNNEISEKSEIFDDQFSVERPDGSNFTLKIRSTKLEDSAMYFCASSERPGAQPQHFGDGTRLSIL.

The chain recombines TRBV6-6 with TRBJ2-1, with 11 bases that match TRBD2. The germline CDR1 and CDR2 sequences are MNHNY and SVGAGI (reference sequence). V was pared by 8 bases and J by 7 bases, with 13 bases of the junction left unmatched. The CDR3 loop spans 16 amino acids. CDR3 DNA: TGTGCCAGCCAGGGGACTAGCGGCGCCCACTGGAATGAGCAGTTCTTC. The encoded protein is CASQGTSGAHWNEQFF.

This clone was seen a handful of times. The chain is built from TRBV6-5 and TRBJ2-7; no clear D. Trimming removed 0 bases from V and 3 bases from J, with 15 bases in between. Germline V gives CDR1 MNHEY, CDR2 SVGAGI. CDR3 size: 16 residues. The CDR3 reads CASSYSANLPDYEQYF. In DNA, the CDR3 is TGTGCCAGCAGTTACTCGGCTAATCTCCCAGACTACGAGCAGTACTTC.

This clone was found once. Sequence at one end of the junction differs from germline and may be a read error. The chain employs TRBV5-4 and TRBJ1-1; D ambiguous. CDR3 size: 13 residues. CDR1 is SGHNT, CDR2 YYREEE, per germline (reference sequence). In DNA form, the CDR3 reads TGTGCCAGCAGCTTGCTGGCGAACCCTGAAGCTTTCTTT. Protein product: CASSLLANPEAFF.

This clone was recorded a few times. The chain carries TRBV4-3 and TRBJ2-3; D might be TRBD1 (5 bases). Between the trimmed V and J ends, which lost 4 bases and 5 bases, there was a span of 7 bases. CDR1 and CDR2 from the germline V gene are LGHNA and YSLEER. This CDR3 contains 12 residues. The CDR3 DNA reads as TGCGCCAGCAGCCTGCAGGGAGATACGCAGTATTTT. Protein: CASSLQGDTQYF.

J is TRBJ2-1 and V is TRBV7-9, with TRBD2 matching over 11 bases. This CDR3 is built from 16 residues. CDR1 and CDR2 from the germline V gene are SEHNR and FQNEAQ (reference sequence). Unmatched junction bases numbered 14, after V lost 4 bases and J lost 12 bases. CDR3 DNA: TGTGCCAGCAGCTCCGGGGGGGCTAGCGGGAGGAAAGGGCAGTTCTTC. As protein: CASSSGGASGRKGQFF.

The V call is TRBV9, the J call TRBJ1-1; 7 bases are a match to TRBD1. The CDR3 contains 15 residues. V gave up 0 bases and J gave up 0 bases; unmatched junction bases: 2. Germline loops: CDR1 SGDLS, CDR2 YYNGEE. CDR3 bases: TGTGCCAGCAGCGTAGATCAGGGGGTGAACACTGAAGCTTTCTTT. The encoded protein is CASSVDQGVNTEAFF.

DNA for the CDR3: TGCGCCAGCGGCCAACTAGGAACAGATACGCAGTATTTT. Its protein product is CASGQLGTDTQYF. The gene calls are TRBV5-1 and TRBJ2-3; D is possibly TRBD2 (5 bases). Deletions cut 7 bases from V and 3 bases from J, with 12 bases between. From germline, CDR1 is SGHRS and CDR2 YFSETQ. The CDR3 is made up of 13 amino acids.

In its sample, this clone was seen many times. This chain uses TRBV5-1 with TRBJ2-1; D not resolved. V was clipped by 1 base and J by 0 bases, with 8 bases between them. CDR1 SGHRS and CDR2 YFSETQ come from the germline V gene. This CDR3 region has 15 residues. The CDR3 loop is CASSLSYNSYNEQFF. CDR3 coding DNA: TGCGCCAGCAGCTTGAGTTACAACTCCTACAATGAGCAGTTCTTC. Full variable domain (rest looked up from reference TRBV5-1 and TRBJ2-1): KAGVTQTPRYLIKTRGQQVTLSCSPISGHRSVSWYQQTPGQGLQFLFEYFSETQRNKGNFPGRFSGRQFSNSRSEMNVSTLELGDSALYLCASSLSYNSYNEQFFGPGTRLTVL.

This clone has a single count. The chain recombines TRBV7-9 with TRBJ2-6; 10 bases line up with TRBD2. The CDR3 is made up of 16 amino acids. From germline, CDR1 is SEHNR and CDR2 FQNEAQ (reference sequence). V lost 6 bases and J lost 3; bases outside the gene matches: 5. CDR3 in amino acids: CASSLAGVGGANVLTF. CDR3 DNA: TGTGCCAGCAGTCTAGCGGGAGTAGGTGGGGCCAACGTCCTGACTTTC.

J is TRBJ2-1 and V is TRBV4-2; no firm D call. The CDR3 length is 14 residues. With 5 bases removed from V and 4 bases from J, the gap between germline ends came to 12 bases. In germline, CDR1 is LGHNA, CDR2 YNFKEQ. The CDR3 sequence is CASSNRAAYNEQFF. DNA for the CDR3: TGTGCCAGCAGCAACCGGGCAGCATACAATGAGCAGTTCTTC.

With respect to this clone: A read error is likely here: a far larger clone is one base away. Lacking the conserved final phenylalanine or tryptophan, this CDR3 likely reflects a read error. The J gene is TRBJ1-1, the V gene TRBV7-9; D gene unclear. This CDR3 has 12 residues. V was pared by 2 bases and J by 8 bases, with 9 bases between. CDR1 and CDR2 from the germline V gene are SEHNR and FQNEAQ (reference sequence). The CDR3: CASSLLVGEAFS. The DNA of the CDR3 is TGTGCCAGCAGCTTATTGGTAGGGGAAGCTTTCTCT.

In this sample, this clone turned up once. The chain links TRBV2 to TRBJ2-2, with no clear D. Germline V CDR1 and CDR2: SNHLY, FYNNEI. The V end was cut by 6 bases, the J end by 2 bases, with 13 bases between. The CDR3 is 15 amino acids. CDR3 region: CASRDRTSNTGELFF. The DNA of the CDR3 is TGTGCCAGCAGGGACCGGACCTCCAACACCGGGGAGCTGTTTTTT.

In this sample, this clone turned up once. The chain joins TRBV9 to TRBJ2-5, with TRBD1 matching 7 bases. The tail of the sequence fits TRBJ2-7 better, so the J call may be wrong. Germline V CDR1 and CDR2: SGDLS, YYNGEE. The CDR3 runs 13 residues. In DNA, the CDR3 is TGTGCCAGCAGCGTGAACAGGGGCAGCGAGCAGTACTTC. Residues: CASSVNRGSEQYF.

The rearrangement uses TRBV18 and TRBJ2-2, with 8 nucleotides matching TRBD2. This CDR3 has 17 residues. Trimming cost V 2 bases and J 4 bases; bases outside gene matches: 9. The germline V gene encodes CDR1 KGHSH and CDR2 LQKENI. The CDR3 region is CASSPKAGESGTGELFF. CDR3 nucleotide sequence: TGTGCCAGCTCACCAAAAGCGGGAGAGTCTGGCACCGGGGAGCTGTTTTTT.

V is TRBV2 and J is TRBJ2-2; possibly TRBD2 for D (6 bases). This CDR3 is 15 amino acids long. Germline CDR1 and CDR2: SNHLY and FYNNEI. Trimming removed 3 bases from V and 1 base from J, with 9 bases in between. CDR3 amino acids: CASSEAGRNTGELFF. As DNA, the CDR3 is TGTGCCAGCAGTGAGGCGGGAAGGAACACCGGGGAGCTGTTTTTT.